One and the same sample provided the 28 T cell receptor beta chains below, sequenced in a study of PD-1 blockade in classical Hodgkin lymphoma. Each patient experienced a relapse that followed autologous stem cell transplantation, and brentuximab vedotin exposure varied. By magnetic negative selection, CD4+ T cells were purified from thawed PBMCs. Generated by immunoSEQ multiplex PCR, the TCRdb table keeps only in-frame clones and is missing some. The sample contains around 17,000 clones, just under 85% of which appear only once. The sample in question was CD4+ T cells from blood, obtained at baseline. These receptors originate from a human donor with classical Hodgkin lymphoma.

The chain joins TRBV27 to TRBJ2-7; 8 bases map to TRBD1. The CDR3 covers 14 residues. Germline V gene sequence: CDR1 MNHEY, CDR2 SMNVEV (reference sequence). Trimming at V came to 5 bases and at J to 4 bases, leaving 7 bases not matched to a gene. The CDR3: CASSPRQGWYEQYF. The CDR3 coding sequence is TGTGCCAGCAGTCCAAGACAGGGGTGGTACGAGCAGTACTTC.

This clone was seen a single time. The chain joins TRBV5-3 to TRBJ2-3, with D hard to call. TRBV5-3 is noted as an ORF with a role that remains uncertain. The CDR3 contains 13 residues. The V and J ends lost 2 bases and 1 base respectively, with 5 bases between them. The CDR3 DNA sequence: TGTGCCAGAAGCTTAAATTGCACAGATACGCAGTATTTT. Translating gives CARSLNCTDTQYF.

The chain is built from TRBV19 and TRBJ2-3; TRBD1 is a possible D gene (6 bases). The germline CDR1 and CDR2 sequences are LNHDA and SQIVND (reference sequence). The CDR3 has 15 amino acids. V was cut by 3 bases and J by 0 bases, with 10 bases left in between. CDR3 protein: CASSIWTESTDTQYF. The CDR3 DNA follows: TGTGCCAGTAGTATCTGGACAGAAAGCACAGATACGCAGTATTTT.

V gene TRBV11-2 combines with J gene TRBJ2-7; 14 bases fit TRBD2. Germline V CDR1 and CDR2: SGHAT, FQNNGV. The CDR3 length is 16 residues. V shed 1 base and J 3 bases; nucleotides not matched to a gene: 2. The CDR3 loop is CASSLGGTSGGYEQYF. The CDR3 nucleotides are TGTGCCAGCAGCTTAGGGGGGACTAGCGGGGGCTACGAGCAGTACTTC.

This clone was seen just once. The chain is built from TRBV28 and TRBJ1-5, with TRBD1 matching over 7 bases. This CDR3 contains 16 residues. J was trimmed by 1 base and V by 4 bases; bases with no gene match: 7. CDR1 and CDR2 (germline): MDHEN, SYDVKM. The CDR3 region is CASSSTGQLSNQPQHF. DNA for the CDR3: TGTGCCAGCAGTTCGACGGGACAGCTAAGCAATCAGCCCCAGCATTTT.

This rearrangement joins TRBV27 to TRBJ1-2; D perhaps matches TRBD1 (5 bases). This CDR3 has 12 residues. CDR1 MNHEY and CDR2 SMNVEV come from the germline V gene (reference sequence). The V end was cut by 2 bases, the J end by 6 bases, with 7 bases between. The CDR3 bases are TGTGCCAGCAGTTTAGGGGGGGATGGCTACACCTTC. Translated, it gives CASSLGGDGYTF.

The V gene is TRBV7-3, the J gene TRBJ2-5; D remains ambiguous. There are 13 residues in the CDR3. The V and J ends lost 1 base and 1 base respectively, with 4 bases between them. CDR1 is SGHTA, CDR2 FQGTGA, per germline. The CDR3 DNA sequence: TGTGCCAGCAGCTTAAGTCTCCAAGAGACCCAGTACTTC. It codes for CASSLSLQETQYF.

The V call is TRBV7-6, the J call TRBJ2-5, with TRBD2 matching over 10 bases. Trimming cost V 1 base and J 5 bases; bases outside gene matches: 7. Germline lookup yields CDR1 SGHVS and CDR2 FNYEAQ. This CDR3 is 16 amino acids long. CDR3 DNA sequence: TGTGCCAGCAGCTTAGTACCTAGCGGGAGCCGCGAGACCCAGTACTTC. Amino acids: CASSLVPSGSRETQYF.

The chain uses TRBV5-1 and TRBJ2-2; 10 positions agree with TRBD2. This CDR3 spans 16 amino acids. CDR1 and CDR2 (germline): SGHRS, YFSETQ. V lost 2 bases to trimming and J lost 6 bases; unmatched junction nucleotides: 7. The CDR3 nucleotides are TGCGCCAGCAGCTTCGGACTAGCGGCGGTGGCCGGGGAGCTGTTTTTT. Translated, it gives CASSFGLAAVAGELFF.

The rearrangement uses TRBV10-3 and TRBJ1-1, with 8 bases identical to TRBD1. Trimming took 2 bases from V and 11 from J; bases not matched to a gene: 10. The CDR3 is 14 residues long. The V gene's germline CDR1 is ENHRY and CDR2 SYGVKD. The chain's CDR3 is CAISEARGLIMAFF. In DNA form, the CDR3 reads TGTGCCATCAGTGAGGCCAGGGGGCTAATTATGGCTTTCTTT.

This clone was counted a single time. The CDR3 region has the DNA TGTGCCAGCAGTTACTTACAGGGGTATGGCTACACCTTC. This translates into CASSYLQGYGYTF. The gene calls are TRBV6-5 and TRBJ1-2; 7 bases align to TRBD1. The V segment lost 1 base and the J segment 5 bases; nucleotides outside the gene matches: 1. CDR1 and CDR2 (germline): MNHEY, SVGAGI. The CDR3 runs to 13 residues.

The chain joins TRBV28 to TRBJ2-7; weak D call: TRBD1 (5 bases). The CDR3 is made up of 14 amino acids. The V gene lost 3 bases and the J gene lost 3 bases, with 12 bases spanning the gap. Germline loops: CDR1 MDHEN, CDR2 SYDVKM. The CDR3 protein is CASSFSGQVYEQYF. Written as DNA, the CDR3 is TGTGCCAGCAGTTTCTCCGGACAAGTCTACGAGCAGTACTTC.

This chain uses TRBV29-1 with TRBJ1-2; a possible D gene is TRBD1 (6 bases). The CDR3 runs 11 residues. CDR1 SQVTM and CDR2 ANQGSEA come from the germline V gene. The V end lost 7 bases, the J end lost 6 bases, and 12 bases lay between the germline ends. CDR3 sequence: CSASTGHGYTF. Written as DNA, the CDR3 is TGCAGCGCCTCGACAGGACATGGCTACACCTTC.

The V call is TRBV9, the J call TRBJ1-6; TRBD1 might be the D (5 bases). Germline V gene sequence: CDR1 SGDLS, CDR2 YYNGEE. This CDR3 region has 16 residues. V was clipped by 4 bases and J by 7 bases, with 18 bases between them. The CDR3 spells CASSSPPTALNSPLHF. The CDR3 region has the DNA TGTGCCAGCAGCTCACCCCCGACAGCGTTGAATTCACCCCTCCACTTT.

The V call is TRBV11-3, the J call TRBJ1-1; D remains ambiguous. There are 13 residues in the CDR3. Germline CDR1 SGHNT, CDR2 YENEEA. Trimming removed 1 base at V and 5 bases at J, with 8 bases between. This chain's CDR3 is CASSLATRTEAFF. In DNA form, the CDR3 reads TGTGCCAGCAGCTTAGCAACGCGAACTGAAGCTTTCTTT.

This clone was detected only a few times. The chain carries TRBV7-2 and TRBJ1-1; unclear D gene. V lost 1 base, J lost 4 bases, and 10 bases lay in between. The length of the CDR3 is 14 residues. Germline V gene data show CDR1 as SGHTA and CDR2 as FQGNSA. CDR3 protein: CASSLEWAGTEAFF. The CDR3 DNA reads TGTGCCAGCAGCTTAGAATGGGCGGGCACTGAAGCTTTCTTT.

V is TRBV19 and J is TRBJ1-4; D remains unclear. Trimming removed 3 bases at V and 4 bases at J, with 6 bases between. Germline V gene sequence: CDR1 LNHDA, CDR2 SQIVND (reference sequence). The CDR3 extends over 13 amino acids. CDR3 residues: CASSMAGNEKLFF. CDR3 DNA sequence: TGTGCCAGTAGTATGGCAGGTAATGAAAAACTGTTTTTT.

This rearrangement joins TRBV7-6 to TRBJ2-7; 10 bases map to TRBD1. Per germline, CDR1 SGHVS and CDR2 FNYEAQ. The length of the CDR3 is 16 residues. V trimming: 0 bases; J trimming: 2 bases; junction bases outside the gene matches: 4. The chain's CDR3 is CASSLAGGTGAYEQYF. The CDR3 DNA sequence: TGTGCCAGCAGCTTAGCGGGGGGGACAGGGGCCTACGAGCAGTACTTC.

The chain couples TRBV19 to TRBJ2-3, with 10 nucleotides matching TRBD2. CDR1 and CDR2 from the germline V gene are LNHDA and SQIVND (reference sequence). J was trimmed by 3 bases and V by 7 bases; bases with no gene match: 4. There are 14 residues in the CDR3. The DNA for the CDR3 is TGTGCCAGTACCCCTAGCGGGGGAACAGATACGCAGTATTTT. Translated: CASTPSGGTDTQYF.

The rearrangement uses TRBV6-5 and TRBJ2-1; TRBD2 aligns across 7 bases. CDR3 size: 14 residues. The germline V gene encodes CDR1 MNHEY and CDR2 SVGAGI. Trimming cost V 5 bases and J 4 bases; bases outside gene matches: 5. The CDR3 is CASSPIAGYNEQFF. CDR3 bases: TGTGCCAGCAGTCCGATAGCGGGTTACAATGAGCAGTTCTTC.

The genes are TRBV18 and TRBJ2-7; TRBD1 aligns across 7 bases. Trimming at V came to 4 bases and at J to 2 bases, leaving 11 bases not matched to a gene. This CDR3 is 16 amino acids long. CDR1 is KGHSH, CDR2 LQKENI, per germline. The CDR3 loop is CASSQVWDSEPYEQYF. CDR3 coding DNA: TGTGCCAGCTCACAGGTTTGGGACAGCGAACCCTACGAGCAGTACTTC.

The chain uses TRBV28 and TRBJ2-7, with 11 bases fitting TRBD2. Germline trimming cut 7 bases from V and 2 bases from J; bases unmatched to any gene: 7. Looked up from germline, CDR1 is MDHEN and CDR2 is SYDVKM. CDR3 length: 15 amino acids. The CDR3 sequence is CASTLGLAETYEQYF. The CDR3, as DNA: TGTGCCAGCACCTTGGGACTAGCGGAAACCTACGAGCAGTACTTC. Full variable domain (missing parts from reference TRBV28 and TRBJ2-7): DVKVTQSSRYLVKRTGEKVFLECVQDMDHENMFWYRQDPGLGLRLIYFSYDVKMKEKGDIPEGYSVSREKKERFSLILESASTNQTSMYLCASTLGLAETYEQYFGPGTRLTVT.

The chain carries TRBV7-2 and TRBJ1-1; 7 positions match TRBD1. The J segment lost 5 bases and the V segment lost 1 base, leaving 13 bases of the junction unmatched. From germline, CDR1 is SGHTA and CDR2 FQGNSA. This CDR3 is 17 amino acids long. The CDR3: CASSLDTTGLIYTEAFF. Here the CDR3 DNA reads TGTGCCAGCAGCTTAGACACGACAGGGTTGATATATACTGAAGCTTTCTTT.

The V and J genes are TRBV4-1 and TRBJ2-3, with TRBD2 as a possible D gene (5 bases). The CDR3 contains 14 residues. The V end lost 0 bases, the J end lost 11 bases, and 15 bases lay between the germline ends. CDR1 and CDR2 from the germline V gene are MGHRA and YSYEKL. The CDR3 DNA reads TGCGCCAGCAGCCAAGATAATGGCGGACTCCGGCAGTATTTT. Translating it yields CASSQDNGGLRQYF.

This sequence joins TRBV25-1 and TRBJ1-6; D ambiguous. Trimming took off 7 bases at V and 10 bases at J, with 20 bases between the two ends. The CDR3 is 15 residues long. Germline V gene sequence: CDR1 MGHDK, CDR2 SYGVNS. For the CDR3, the DNA is TGTGCCAGCACCGAAGGATCTGGTTTTCACTCACCCCTCCACTTT. Translated: CASTEGSGFHSPLHF. Filled out from reference TRBV25-1 and TRBJ1-6, the complete variable domain reads EADIYQTPRYLVIGTGKKITLECSQTMGHDKMYWYQQDPGMELHLIHYSYGVNSTEKGDLSSESTVSRIRTEHFPLTLESARPSHTSQYLCASTEGSGFHSPLHFGNGTRLTVT.

This clone showed up just once. The chain links TRBV5-1 to TRBJ2-3; D is possibly TRBD2 (5 bases). V lost 0 bases to trimming and J lost 0 bases, with 14 bases between them. Germline CDR1 and CDR2: SGHRS and YFSETQ. The CDR3 extends over 17 amino acids. CDR3 in amino acids: CASSLGLQWTSTDTQYF. The CDR3 bases are TGCGCCAGCAGCTTGGGCCTTCAGTGGACTAGCACAGATACGCAGTATTTT.

The V gene is TRBV7-2, the J gene TRBJ2-1, with 7 positions matching TRBD1. Germline V gene data show CDR1 as SGHTA and CDR2 as FQGNSA. CDR3 length: 16 amino acids. V lost 4 bases, J lost 1 base, and 7 bases stayed unmatched. CDR3 nucleotides: TGTGCCAGCAGCTCTCGGGCAGGGGGTTCCTACAATGAGCAGTTCTTC. Translating gives CASSSRAGGSYNEQFF.

The chain employs TRBV11-2 and TRBJ1-2, with D perhaps TRBD1 (5 bases). CDR1 and CDR2 (germline): SGHAT, FQNNGV. There are 14 residues in the CDR3. The V end was cut by 1 base, the J end by 0 bases, with 6 bases between. The CDR3 coding sequence is TGTGCCAGCAGCTTAGGGGACTCTAACTATGGCTACACCTTC. This gives the protein CASSLGDSNYGYTF.